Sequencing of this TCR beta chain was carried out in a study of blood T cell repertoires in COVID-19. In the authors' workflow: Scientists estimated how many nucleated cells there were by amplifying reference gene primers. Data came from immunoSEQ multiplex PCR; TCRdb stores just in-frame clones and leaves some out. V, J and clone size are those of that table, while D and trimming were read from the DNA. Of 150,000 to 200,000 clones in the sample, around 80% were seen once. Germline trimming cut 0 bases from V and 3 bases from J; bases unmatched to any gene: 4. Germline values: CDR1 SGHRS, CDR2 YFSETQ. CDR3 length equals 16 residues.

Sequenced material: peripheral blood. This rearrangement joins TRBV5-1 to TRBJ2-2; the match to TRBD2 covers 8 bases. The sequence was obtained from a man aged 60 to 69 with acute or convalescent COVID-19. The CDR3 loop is CASSLEGLGHTGELFF. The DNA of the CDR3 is TGCGCCAGCAGCTTGGAGGGACTAGGCCACACCGGGGAGCTGTTTTTT. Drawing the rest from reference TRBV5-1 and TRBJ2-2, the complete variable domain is KAGVTQTPRYLIKTRGQQVTLSCSPISGHRSVSWYQQTPGQGLQFLFEYFSETQRNKGNFPGRFSGRQFSNSRSEMNVSTLELGDSALYLCASSLEGLGHTGELFFGEGSRLTVL.